The 7 T cell receptor beta chains given below trace back to one sample, sequenced in a study of blood T cell repertoires in COVID-19. Profiled with immunoSEQ multiplex PCR; TCRdb holds only in-frame clones, not every one. The sample holds about 320,000 clones, approximately 84% seen once. The specimen sequenced was PBMCs or T cells enriched from blood (not recorded which). The source is a woman aged 18-29 years who had recovered from COVID-19.

Notes on this clone: This specimen includes other DNA sequences encoding the same CDR3. The chain joins TRBV12-3 or TRBV12-4 to TRBJ1-5, with a possible D match to TRBD1 (6 bases). CDR3 length equals 12 residues. Trimming removed 7 bases from V and 4 bases from J, with 8 bases in between. The CDR3 DNA follows: TGTGCCAGCACCAGGGGAAATCAGCCCCAGCATTTT. Protein: CASTRGNQPQHF.

The chain recombines TRBV28 with TRBJ1-2, with 11 nucleotides matching TRBD1. The CDR3 is 15 amino acids. Germline values: CDR1 MDHEN, CDR2 SYDVKM. V lost 7 bases and J lost 4; bases outside the gene matches: 8. The CDR3, as DNA: TGTGCCAGCAAAAAAGGGACAGGGGGTCTCTATGGCTACACCTTC. Its protein product is CASKKGTGGLYGYTF.

This clone was picked up one time. The V call is TRBV30, the J call TRBJ1-1; TRBD1 matches 7 bases. The CDR3 extends over 16 amino acids. Per the germline V gene, CDR1 is GTSNPN and CDR2 is SVGIG (reference sequence). V lost 0 bases and J lost 5; bases outside the gene matches: 12. The CDR3 region has the DNA TGTGCCTGGAGTGTAAGGGCATACAGGGGAGGAACTGAAGCTTTCTTT. As protein: CAWSVRAYRGGTEAFF. Full variable domain (rest looked up from reference TRBV30 and TRBJ1-1): SQTIHQWPATLVQPVGSPLSLECTVEGTSNPNLYWYRQAAGRGLQLLFYSVGIGQISSEVPQNLSASRPQDRQFILSSKKLLLSDSGFYLCAWSVRAYRGGTEAFFGQGTRLTVV.

The V and J genes are TRBV9 and TRBJ2-3, with D perhaps TRBD1 (5 bases). The CDR3 loop spans 12 amino acids. V lost 4 bases and J 5 bases, leaving 8 bases between the germline ends. Germline values: CDR1 SGDLS, CDR2 YYNGEE. Here the CDR3 DNA reads TGTGCCAGCAGCCTAAGGGGAGATACGCAGTATTTT. This translates into CASSLRGDTQYF.

This clone was seen only once. V and J are TRBV7-9 and TRBJ2-5; possible D gene TRBD1, 5 bases. The CDR3 runs to 16 residues. Trimming left V 6 bases short and J 0 bases short, with 17 bases between. Germline V lookup: CDR1 SEHNR, CDR2 FQNEAQ (reference sequence). CDR3 bases: TGTGCCAGCAGTACACCGCCAGGGCCAGACCAAGAGACCCAGTACTTC. Translation: CASSTPPGPDQETQYF.

J is TRBJ2-2 and V is TRBV7-6; D is undetermined. The V end was cut by 5 bases, the J end by 4 bases, with 14 bases between. Germline V gene sequence: CDR1 SGHVS, CDR2 FNYEAQ. The CDR3 sequence is 15 residues long. The CDR3: CASSPAETSTGELFF. CDR3 in DNA: TGTGCCAGCAGCCCCGCCGAGACTTCCACCGGGGAGCTGTTTTTT.

The V and J genes are TRBV5-1 and TRBJ2-1, with 7 bases lining up with TRBD1. Germline V gene lookup returns CDR1 SGHRS and CDR2 YFSETQ. V was pared by 5 bases and J by 7 bases, with 12 bases of the junction left unmatched. CDR3 length: 15 residues. The CDR3 nucleotides read TGCGCCAGCAGTAGGGGGCCAAGGGGGAAGAATGAGCAGTTCTTC. Residues: CASSRGPRGKNEQFF.